A selection of T cell receptor beta chains follows, all from one sample in a study of T cell responses to AZD1222 COVID-19 vaccine. The assay was immunoSEQ multiplex PCR, and TCRdb's table has in-frame clones only and misses some. The repertoire has roughly 150,000 clones, more than 85% of them found once; the top ten carry under 1.5%. The specimen was peripheral blood, collected 28 days after the second AZD1222 dose. The receptor set was obtained from an adult who received the AZD1222 COVID-19 vaccine. Each CDR3 is given with its conserved first and last residue.

J: TRBJ1-2; length: 12; V: TRBV5-6; CDR3: CASSLTGGGYTF
J: TRBJ1-6; length: 16; V: TRBV4-1; CDR3: CASSQPFSSYNSPLHF
J: TRBJ2-7; length: 11; V: TRBV6-1; CDR3: CASSEGAEQYF
J: TRBJ2-3; length: 16; V: TRBV10-3; CDR3: CAISESSGGLGDTQYF
J: TRBJ1-5; length: 13; V: TRBV28; CDR3: CASSLGSNQPQHF
J: TRBJ1-2; length: 17; V: TRBV9; CDR3: CASSVAAGPYGNYGYTF
J: TRBJ2-3; length: 14; V: TRBV2; CDR3: CASKRDRGSDTQYF
J: TRBJ2-1; length: 16; V: TRBV7-2; CDR3: CASSAGLAGGRFSEFF
J: TRBJ2-7; length: 15; V: TRBV6-5; CDR3: CASSPNKNSPYEQYF
J: TRBJ1-2; length: 12; V: TRBV29-1; CDR3: CSVGPVNYGYTF
J: TRBJ1-3; length: 15; V: TRBV19; CDR3: CASSTSDSSGNTIYF
J: TRBJ1-1; length: 15; V: TRBV5-8; CDR3: CASSAGTGEGTEAFF
J: TRBJ1-2; length: 13; V: TRBV10-3; CDR3: CAISESNLYGYTF
J: TRBJ1-1; length: 13; V: TRBV9; CDR3: CASSGALGTEAFF
J: TRBJ1-2; length: 16; V: TRBV7-8; CDR3: CASSLFSTWGTYGYTF
J: TRBJ2-1; length: 17; V: TRBV27; CDR3: CASSPINFLESYNEQFF
J: TRBJ2-7; length: 13; V: TRBV29-1; CDR3: CSVEQGASYEQYF
J: TRBJ2-5; length: 15; V: TRBV27; CDR3: CASRGGLGSRETQYF
J: TRBJ1-1; length: 13; V: TRBV5-1; CDR3: CASSADGNTEAFF
J: TRBJ1-2; length: 13; V: TRBV29-1; CDR3: CSVRDSKSYGYTF
J: TRBJ2-7; length: 13; V: TRBV12-3/TRBV12-4; CDR3: CASSLNEIGEQYF
J: TRBJ1-3; length: 16; V: TRBV5-4; CDR3: CASSLWQSSSGNTIYF
J: TRBJ1-1; length: 18; V: TRBV9; CDR3: CASSAGAGVSFVNTEAFF
J: TRBJ2-1; length: 15; V: TRBV25-1; CDR3: CASTLAGGPYNEQFF
J: TRBJ1-2; length: 17; V: TRBV3-1/TRBV3-2; CDR3: CASSTRRDRGGADGYTF
J: TRBJ2-1; length: 15; V: TRBV18; CDR3: CASSLGQGAYNEQFF
J: TRBJ2-1; length: 14; V: TRBV5-4; CDR3: CASSNLGHGGEQFF
J: TRBJ2-7; length: 14; V: TRBV4-1; CDR3: CASSQTSGFYEQYF
J: TRBJ2-3; length: 15; V: TRBV15; CDR3: CATSRAMATTDTQYF
J: TRBJ2-1; length: 15; V: TRBV5-1; CDR3: CASSLSAGGPNEQFF
J: TRBJ2-3; length: 16; V: TRBV5-6; CDR3: CASSPLWGGRADTQYF
J: TRBJ1-6; length: 13; V: TRBV6-6; CDR3: CASLALYNSPLHF
J: TRBJ2-7; length: 15; V: TRBV5-1; CDR3: CASSLLGQANYEQYF
J: TRBJ2-5; length: 15; V: TRBV7-2; CDR3: CASSLERRVRETQYF
J: TRBJ2-5; length: 11; V: TRBV29-1; CDR3: CSAASVETQYF
J: TRBJ1-2; length: 15; V: TRBV9; CDR3: CASSPRQGANYGYTF
J: TRBJ1-6; length: 15; V: TRBV19; CDR3: CASSMSKGPDSPLHF
J: TRBJ2-5; length: 18; V: TRBV25-1; CDR3: CASSGRRVTPMNQETQYF
J: TRBJ2-7; length: 15; V: TRBV7-9; CDR3: CASRPNYHRDGEQYF
J: TRBJ1-1; length: 13; V: TRBV7-2; CDR3: CASSPTVGAEAFF
J: TRBJ2-3; length: 14; V: TRBV27; CDR3: CASGGAGSTDTQYF
J: TRBJ1-6; length: 12; V: TRBV10-3; CDR3: CAISRGDSPLHF
J: TRBJ2-1; length: 18; V: TRBV29-1; CDR3: CSVEDPAGGDGLYNEQFF
J: TRBJ1-4; length: 13; V: TRBV11-2; CDR3: CASSLDSNEKLFF
J: TRBJ2-7; length: 16; V: TRBV28; CDR3: CASSLWAGQGPYEQYF
J: TRBJ2-7; length: 14; V: TRBV7-2; CDR3: CASSLGEVYYEQYF
J: TRBJ1-1; length: 15; V: TRBV27; CDR3: CASSLHKGENTEAFF
J: TRBJ1-1; length: 14; V: TRBV3-1/TRBV3-2; CDR3: CASSQVGGVTEAFF
J: TRBJ2-3; length: 16; V: TRBV6-4; CDR3: CASSFRRTSSTDTQYF
J: TRBJ1-2; length: 15; V: TRBV6-2/TRBV6-3; CDR3: CASSTRTAALGGYTF
J: TRBJ1-1; length: 15; V: TRBV6-2/TRBV6-3; CDR3: CASSYRTEGPTEAFF
J: TRBJ2-1; length: 16; V: TRBV3-1/TRBV3-2; CDR3: CASSPYLGSVYNEQFF
J: TRBJ1-1; length: 14; V: TRBV19; CDR3: CASSIGRGNTEAFF
J: TRBJ1-6; length: 15; V: TRBV27; CDR3: CASSLERGAHSPLHF
J: TRBJ2-7; length: 14; V: TRBV28; CDR3: CASSGHRSPYEQYF
J: TRBJ1-1; length: 13; V: TRBV5-5; CDR3: CASSGGENTEAFF